Following are 5 T cell receptor beta chains from one sample sequenced in a study of blood T cell repertoires in COVID-19. Using immunoSEQ multiplex PCR, the repertoire was profiled, and TCRdb retains in-frame clones only, with some absent. The sample contains approximately 300,000 clones, around 92% of which appear only once. Sequencing was carried out using peripheral blood. The receptors stem from a young man who had recovered from COVID-19.

The chain couples TRBV12-5 to TRBJ1-1, with D perhaps matching TRBD1 (6 bases). Germline V gene lookup returns CDR1 LGHNT and CDR2 FRNRAP. Trimming pared 9 bases from V and 7 bases from J, leaving 9 bases between. The CDR3 length is 10 residues. CDR3 residues: CASRGREAFF. As DNA, the CDR3 is TGTGCTAGCAGGGGACGTGAAGCTTTCTTT.

The chain joins TRBV29-1 to TRBJ1-2, with a tentative D call TRBD1 (5 bases). CDR3 length equals 17 residues. V gave up 6 bases and J gave up 2 bases, with 25 bases separating them. Germline values: CDR1 SQVTM, CDR2 ANQGSEA. CDR3 amino acids: CSVGGPASGGGNYGYTF. CDR3 sequence (DNA): TGCAGCGTGGGCGGCCCGGCGAGCGGGGGAGGAAACTATGGCTACACCTTC. Based on the CDR3 plus reference TRBV29-1 and TRBJ1-2, the full variable domain is SAVISQKPSRDICQRGTSLTIQCQVDSQVTMMFWYRQQPGQSLTLIATANQGSEATYESGFVIDKFPISRPNLTFSTLTVSNMSPEDSSIYLCSVGGPASGGGNYGYTFGSGTRLTVV.

The chain links TRBV19 to TRBJ1-5; 7 bases agree with TRBD1. This CDR3 contains 15 residues. Looked up from germline, CDR1 is LNHDA and CDR2 is SQIVND (reference sequence). Germline trimming cut 5 bases from V and 3 bases from J; bases unmatched to any gene: 7. The CDR3 reads CASSARQGPNQPQHF. The DNA for the CDR3 is TGTGCCAGTAGTGCCCGACAGGGCCCCAATCAGCCCCAGCATTTT.

The chain recombines TRBV9 with TRBJ1-1; tentatively, D is TRBD1 (5 bases). In germline, CDR1 is SGDLS, CDR2 YYNGEE. The CDR3 is 14 amino acids. Trimming left V 0 bases short and J 3 bases short, with 9 bases between. The CDR3 nucleotides are TGTGCCAGCAGCGTAGAGCGGGGGGACACTGAAGCTTTCTTT. This sequence encodes CASSVERGDTEAFF.

The chain employs TRBV5-1 and TRBJ2-7; 11 nucleotides match TRBD2. This CDR3 spans 17 amino acids. V was pared by 0 bases and J by 2 bases, with 7 bases of the junction left unmatched. Germline values: CDR1 SGHRS, CDR2 YFSETQ. DNA for the CDR3: TGCGCCAGCAGCTTGGTTTCCGGGACTAGCGGCCCCTACGAGCAGTACTTC. This codes for CASSLVSGTSGPYEQYF.